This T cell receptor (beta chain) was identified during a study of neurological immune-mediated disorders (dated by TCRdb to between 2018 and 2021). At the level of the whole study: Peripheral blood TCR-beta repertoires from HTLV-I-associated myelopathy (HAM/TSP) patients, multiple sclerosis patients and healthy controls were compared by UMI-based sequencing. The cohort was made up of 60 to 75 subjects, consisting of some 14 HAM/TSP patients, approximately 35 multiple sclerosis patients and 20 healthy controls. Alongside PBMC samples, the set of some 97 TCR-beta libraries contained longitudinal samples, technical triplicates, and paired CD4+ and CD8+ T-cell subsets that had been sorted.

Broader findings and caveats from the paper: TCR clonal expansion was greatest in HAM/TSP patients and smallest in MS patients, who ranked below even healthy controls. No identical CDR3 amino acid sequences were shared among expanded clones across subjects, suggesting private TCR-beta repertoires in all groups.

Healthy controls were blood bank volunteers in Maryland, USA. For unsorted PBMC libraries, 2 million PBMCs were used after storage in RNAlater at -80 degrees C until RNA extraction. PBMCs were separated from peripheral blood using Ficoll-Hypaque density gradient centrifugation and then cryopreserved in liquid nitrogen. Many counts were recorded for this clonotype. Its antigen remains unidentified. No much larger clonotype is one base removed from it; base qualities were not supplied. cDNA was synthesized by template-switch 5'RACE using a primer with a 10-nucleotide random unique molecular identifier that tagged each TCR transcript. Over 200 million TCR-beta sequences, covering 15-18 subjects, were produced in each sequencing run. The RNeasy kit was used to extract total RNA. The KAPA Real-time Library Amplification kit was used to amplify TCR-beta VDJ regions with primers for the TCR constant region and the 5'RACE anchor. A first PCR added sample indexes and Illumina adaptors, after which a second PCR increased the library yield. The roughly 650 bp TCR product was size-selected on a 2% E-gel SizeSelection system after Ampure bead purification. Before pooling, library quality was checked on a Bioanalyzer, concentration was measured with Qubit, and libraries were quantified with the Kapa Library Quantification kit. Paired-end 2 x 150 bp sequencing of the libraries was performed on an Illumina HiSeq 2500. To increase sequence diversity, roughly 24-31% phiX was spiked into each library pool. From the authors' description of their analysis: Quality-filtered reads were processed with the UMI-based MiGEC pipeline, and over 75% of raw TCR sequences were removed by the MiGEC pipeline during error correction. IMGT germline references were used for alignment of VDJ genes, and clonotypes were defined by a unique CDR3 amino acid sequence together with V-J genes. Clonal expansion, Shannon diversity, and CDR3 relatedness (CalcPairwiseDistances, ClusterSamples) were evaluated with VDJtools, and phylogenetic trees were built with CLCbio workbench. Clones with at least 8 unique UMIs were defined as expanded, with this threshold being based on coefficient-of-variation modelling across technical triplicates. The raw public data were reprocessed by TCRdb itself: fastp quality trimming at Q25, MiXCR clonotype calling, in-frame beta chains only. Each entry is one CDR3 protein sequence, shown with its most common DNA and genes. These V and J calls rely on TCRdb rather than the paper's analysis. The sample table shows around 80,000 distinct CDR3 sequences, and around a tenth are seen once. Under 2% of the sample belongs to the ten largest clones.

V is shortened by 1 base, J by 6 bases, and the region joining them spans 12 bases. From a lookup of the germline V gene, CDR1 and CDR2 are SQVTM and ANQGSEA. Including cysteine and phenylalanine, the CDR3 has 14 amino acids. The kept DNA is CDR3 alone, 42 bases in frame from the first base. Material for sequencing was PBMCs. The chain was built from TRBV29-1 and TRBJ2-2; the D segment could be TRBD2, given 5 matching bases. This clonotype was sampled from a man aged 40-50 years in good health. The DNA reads TGCAGCGTTGAAGTCGGAGGTGTGGCCGGGGAGCTGTTTTTT. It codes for CSVEVGGVAGELFF.